This T cell receptor beta chain came from a study of blood T cell repertoires in COVID-19. Sequencing was performed with immunoSEQ multiplex PCR; in TCRdb, only in-frame clones are kept and a portion is missing. Here the sample spans some 130,000 clones, roughly 89% being singletons. Germline V lookup: CDR1 MNHEY, CDR2 SVGEGT. V shed 6 bases, J shed 1 base, and the junction held 17 bases outside the gene matches. The CDR3 sequence is 18 residues long. This clonotype originated in a man between 50 and 59 years old with active or convalescent COVID-19. V and J are TRBV6-2 or TRBV6-3 and TRBJ1-1, with TRBD1 matching over 7 bases. Material for sequencing was peripheral blood. The CDR3 DNA follows: TGTGCCAGCAGCCGCCTCCCAGGGGGAATATCTTCGAACACTGAAGCTTTCTTT. Its translation is CASSRLPGGISSNTEAFF.